This T cell receptor (beta chain) was identified in a study of Graves' ophthalmopathy and Graves' hyperthyroidism. Whole-study context: The study drew peripheral blood at initial diagnosis, before any treatment.

Patients were left out if they had other autoimmune diseases, uncontrolled infections, pregnancy or lactation. PBMCs had their origin in fresh peripheral blood (approximately 9.7 ml). The ends were cut back, 5 bases at V and 4 bases at J, with 9 bases in the middle. The CDR3 loop spans 12 amino acids. Researchers took RNA transcripts and amplified TCR beta CDR3 regions from them. HTBI primers primed a first-round RT-PCR, and a second-round multiplex PCR followed. A single record per CDR3 protein comes from TCRdb applying MiXCR to the multiplex PCR reads. The repertoire holds 400,000 to 450,000 distinct CDR3 sequences, with roughly 21% as singletons. This clonotype was counted at least ten times. Antigen specificity is unknown. Whole-study findings and limits: A roughly 83% specificity and roughly 90% sensitivity were achieved by a 13-signature model that separated ophthalmopathy from stable hyperthyroidism.

The TCR sequence derives from a woman younger than 35 with stable Graves' hyperthyroidism. Sequenced material: peripheral blood. V gene TRBV12-3 or TRBV12-4 combines with J gene TRBJ2-7; D not resolved. The CDR3 DNA follows: TGTGCCAGCAGTCCCCAGAGATACGAGCAGTACTTC. This sequence encodes CASSPQRYEQYF.